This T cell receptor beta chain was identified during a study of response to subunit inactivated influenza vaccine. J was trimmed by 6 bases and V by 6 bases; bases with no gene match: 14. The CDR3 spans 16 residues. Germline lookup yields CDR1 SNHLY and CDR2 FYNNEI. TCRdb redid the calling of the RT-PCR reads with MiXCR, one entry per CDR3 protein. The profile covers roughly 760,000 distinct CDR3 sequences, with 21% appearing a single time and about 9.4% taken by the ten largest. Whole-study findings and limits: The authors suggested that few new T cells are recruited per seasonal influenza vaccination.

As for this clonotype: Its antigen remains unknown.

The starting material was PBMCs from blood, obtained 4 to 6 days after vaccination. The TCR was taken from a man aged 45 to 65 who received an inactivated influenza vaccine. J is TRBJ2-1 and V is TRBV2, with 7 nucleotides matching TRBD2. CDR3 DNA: TGTGCCAGCAGCGTTTTCACTAGCGCCCCCCCCAATGAGCAGTTCTTC. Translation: CASSVFTSAPPNEQFF. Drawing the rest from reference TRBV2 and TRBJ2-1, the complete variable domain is EPEVTQTPSHQVTQMGQEVILRCVPISNHLYFYWYRQILGQKVEFLVSFYNNEISEKSEIFDDQFSVERPDGSNFTLKIRSTKLEDSAMYFCASSVFTSAPPNEQFFGPGTRLTVL.